The present entry profiles one T cell receptor beta chain with its context. The data were obtained in a study of blood T cell repertoires in COVID-19. On the study more broadly: PBMCs, B-cell-depleted T cells, or T cells were the source of the cDNA or gDNA that made up the material.

The V and J ends lost 4 bases and 6 bases respectively, with 12 bases between them. The length of the CDR3 is 14 residues. CDR1 SNHLY and CDR2 FYNNEI come from the germline V gene. All enrollees were about 18 to 100 years old and from under 25 US areas. Libraries were prepared by immunoSEQ multiplex PCR; TCRdb keeps only in-frame clonotypes and omits some of them. The sample carries about 160,000 clones, 80% recorded once. The sequenced material came from PBMCs or T cells enriched from blood (not recorded which). The chain couples TRBV2 to TRBJ2-2, with D unresolved. The receptor was isolated from a woman aged 55-75 years who had recovered from COVID-19. CDR3 sequence reads: CASSGPRLAGELFF. CDR3 coding DNA: TGTGCCAGCAGTGGCCCTAGGTTGGCCGGGGAGCTGTTTTTT.